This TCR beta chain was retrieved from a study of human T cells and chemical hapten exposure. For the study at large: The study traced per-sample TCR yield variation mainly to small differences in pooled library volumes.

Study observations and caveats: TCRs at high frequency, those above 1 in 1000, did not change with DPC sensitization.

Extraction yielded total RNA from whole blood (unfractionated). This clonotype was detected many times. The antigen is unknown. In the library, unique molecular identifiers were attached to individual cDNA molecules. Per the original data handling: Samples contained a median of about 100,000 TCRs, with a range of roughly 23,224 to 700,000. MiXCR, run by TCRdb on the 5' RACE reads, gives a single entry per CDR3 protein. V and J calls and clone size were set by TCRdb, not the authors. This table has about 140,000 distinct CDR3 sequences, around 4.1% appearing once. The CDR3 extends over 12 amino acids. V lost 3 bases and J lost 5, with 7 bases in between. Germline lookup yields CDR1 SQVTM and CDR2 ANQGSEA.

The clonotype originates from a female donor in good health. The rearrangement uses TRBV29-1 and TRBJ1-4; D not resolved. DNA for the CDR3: TGCAGCGTTGACGGACCGAATGAAAAACTGTTTTTT. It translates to CSVDGPNEKLFF.